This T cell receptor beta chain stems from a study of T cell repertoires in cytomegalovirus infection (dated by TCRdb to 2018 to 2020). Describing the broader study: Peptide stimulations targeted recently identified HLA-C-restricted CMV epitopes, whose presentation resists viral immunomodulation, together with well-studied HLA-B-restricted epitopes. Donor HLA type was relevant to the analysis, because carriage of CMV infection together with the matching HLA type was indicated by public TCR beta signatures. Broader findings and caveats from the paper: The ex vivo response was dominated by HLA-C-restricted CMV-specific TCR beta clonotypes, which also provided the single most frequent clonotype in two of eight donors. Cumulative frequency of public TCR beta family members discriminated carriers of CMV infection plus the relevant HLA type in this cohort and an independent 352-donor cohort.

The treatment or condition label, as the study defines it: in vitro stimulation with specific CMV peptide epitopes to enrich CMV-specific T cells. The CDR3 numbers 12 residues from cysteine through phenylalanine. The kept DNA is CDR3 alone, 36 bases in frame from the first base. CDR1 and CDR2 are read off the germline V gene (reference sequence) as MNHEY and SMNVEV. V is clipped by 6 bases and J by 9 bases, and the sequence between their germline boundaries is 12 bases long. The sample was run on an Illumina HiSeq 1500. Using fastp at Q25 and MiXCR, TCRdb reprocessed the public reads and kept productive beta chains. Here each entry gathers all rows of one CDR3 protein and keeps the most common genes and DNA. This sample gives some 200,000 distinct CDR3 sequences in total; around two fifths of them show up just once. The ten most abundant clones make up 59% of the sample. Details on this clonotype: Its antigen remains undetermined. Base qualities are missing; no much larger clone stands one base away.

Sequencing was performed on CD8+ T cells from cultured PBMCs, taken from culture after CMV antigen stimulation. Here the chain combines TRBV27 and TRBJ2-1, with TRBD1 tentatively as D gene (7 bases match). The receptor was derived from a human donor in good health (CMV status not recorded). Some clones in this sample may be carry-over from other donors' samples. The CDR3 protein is CASRSGGLEQFF. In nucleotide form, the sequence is TGTGCCAGCAGGTCAGGGGGGCTTGAGCAGTTCTTC.